The present entry profiles one TCR beta chain with its context. Its antigen is currently unknown. Sequencing was performed with immunoSEQ multiplex PCR; in TCRdb, only in-frame clones are kept and a portion is missing. The sample includes about 100,000 clones, 85% to 95% of them seen just once. This record comes from a study of T cell responses to AZD1222 COVID-19 vaccine. The overall study: Combined were second doses at about 4 or about 12 weeks. Findings of the study overall: Unmutated variant regions reportedly attract nearly half of all spike-specific TCRs. Increases in Spike-specific TCR breadth and depth were seen after two AZD1222 doses.

CDR3 length equals 15 residues. Deletions cut 0 bases from V and 6 bases from J, with 10 bases between. The V gene's germline CDR1 is SGDLS and CDR2 YYNGEE. The sequenced sample was peripheral blood, obtained on day 0 of AZD1222 vaccination. The rearrangement links TRBV9 to TRBJ1-6; D is ambiguous. The receptor comes from an adult in good health. The CDR3 is CASSVEAGPNSPLHF. The CDR3 DNA is TGTGCCAGCAGCGTAGAAGCCGGACCTAATTCACCCCTCCACTTT.